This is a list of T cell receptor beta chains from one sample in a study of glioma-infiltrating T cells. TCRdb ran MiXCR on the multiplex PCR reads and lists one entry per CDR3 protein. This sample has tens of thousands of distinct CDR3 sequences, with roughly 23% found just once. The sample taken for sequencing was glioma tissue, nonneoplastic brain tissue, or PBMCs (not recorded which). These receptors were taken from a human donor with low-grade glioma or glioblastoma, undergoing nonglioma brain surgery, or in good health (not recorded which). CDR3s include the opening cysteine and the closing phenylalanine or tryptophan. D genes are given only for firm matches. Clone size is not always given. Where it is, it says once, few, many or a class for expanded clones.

cdr3_aa: CASSQVGGTQPQHF
v_call: TRBV7-2
d_call: .
j_call: TRBJ1-5
clone_size: many

cdr3_aa: CASSPQEVKSNQPQHF
v_call: TRBV18
d_call: .
j_call: TRBJ1-5
clone_size: many

cdr3_aa: CASSVGLAGGGTQYF
v_call: TRBV7-2
d_call: TRBD2
j_call: TRBJ2-3
clone_size: many

cdr3_aa: CASSLMPGEDRTDTQYF
v_call: TRBV5-1
d_call: .
j_call: TRBJ2-3
clone_size: many

cdr3_aa: CSARDLGLTADTQYF
v_call: TRBV20-1
d_call: .
j_call: TRBJ2-3
clone_size: many

cdr3_aa: CASSLGGYDEQYF
v_call: TRBV27
d_call: .
j_call: TRBJ2-7
clone_size: many

cdr3_aa: CACSGGGSGYEQFF
v_call: TRBV30
d_call: TRBD2
j_call: TRBJ2-1
clone_size: .

cdr3_aa: CASSKEGFGNTIYF
v_call: TRBV12-3/TRBV12-4
d_call: .
j_call: TRBJ1-3
clone_size: .

cdr3_aa: CSARGVGNQPQHF
v_call: TRBV20-1
d_call: .
j_call: TRBJ1-5
clone_size: many

cdr3_aa: CASSLQTGKDSPLHF
v_call: TRBV5-1
d_call: TRBD1
j_call: TRBJ1-6
clone_size: many